This T cell receptor (beta chain) was recovered during a study of blood T cell repertoires in COVID-19. At the level of the study: Sites in the United States, Italy and Spain provided acute and convalescent COVID-19 samples. Sources were T cells, B-cell-depleted T cells, or PBMCs; the material itself was cDNA or gDNA.

This clone has only a few counts. In the source study's methods: Using reference gene primer amplification, nucleated cell counts were estimated. This table comes from immunoSEQ multiplex PCR, and its TCRdb copy is limited to in-frame clones, with some not included. Clone size and the V and J calls come from that table; the DNA yielded D and trimming. The sample carries around 24,000 clones, roughly 80% recorded once. The CDR3 is 13 residues long. Trimming removed 6 bases at V and 7 bases at J, with 15 bases between. The germline V gene has CDR1 MNHEY and CDR2 SVGAGI. V usage is TRBV6-5 and J usage is TRBJ1-1; D is unclear. Sequencing input: peripheral blood. The clonotype comes from a man aged 50 to 59 with active or convalescent COVID-19. CDR3: CASSQEGSGEAFF. CDR3 bases: TGTGCCAGCAGCCAAGAGGGCAGCGGTGAAGCTTTCTTT.